This is a list of T cell receptor beta chains from one sample in a study of T-cell reconstitution after alpha-beta-depleted transplantation in children. TCRdb reprocessed the PCR reads via MiXCR and lists one record per CDR3 protein. The data contain a few hundred thousand distinct CDR3 sequences, 10% to 15% of them singletons. This sample comprised PBMCs, mostly from graft donor cells, obtained 360 days after TCRalphabeta/CD19-depleted stem cell transplant. These TCRs come from a male patient under 18 who had a stem cell transplant for acute myeloid leukemia, so the T cells may come from the graft donor. Both conserved end residues are part of each CDR3. The D gene is left open where the match is weak. Size values are once, few and many counts, or a class for expanded clones, and some rows have none.

CDR3nt | CDR3aa | v_gene | d_gene | len | j_gene | abundance
TGTGCCAGCAGTTCCCGAAAGGACAGGGTCCAGCCCCAGCATTTT | CASSSRKDRVQPQHF | TRBV12-3/TRBV12-4 | TRBD1 | 15 | TRBJ1-5 | NA
TGTGCCAGCAGTCTCGCCACTAGCGGGAGTGCGGGCACCGGGGAGCTGTTTTTT | CASSLATSGSAGTGELFF | TRBV12-3/TRBV12-4 | TRBD2 | 18 | TRBJ2-2 | NA
TGCAGCGTTCCTGCGACTAGCGGGGCTACCTACGAGCAGTACTTC | CSVPATSGATYEQYF | TRBV29-1 | TRBD2 | 15 | TRBJ2-7 | few
TGTGCCAGCAGTGAATACCGCGGGAAGTACAATGAGCAGTTCTTC | CASSEYRGKYNEQFF | TRBV25-1 | NA | 15 | TRBJ2-1 | many
TGTGCCAGCAGCTTAAAGACTAGCGGGAGGCTTGGCACAGATACGCAGTATTTT | CASSLKTSGRLGTDTQYF | TRBV7-3 | TRBD2 | 18 | TRBJ2-3 | few
TGCGCCAGCAGCCAAAGAGGGACTAGCGGTAGCACAGATACGCAGTATTTT | CASSQRGTSGSTDTQYF | TRBV4-1 | TRBD2 | 17 | TRBJ2-3 | many
TGTGCCAGCAGTTCTACAGGGGGCTACTACTACGAGCAGTACTTC | CASSSTGGYYYEQYF | TRBV27 | TRBD1 | 15 | TRBJ2-7 | few
TGTGCCAGCAGCCAAGATATCGGGGTTTACTATGGCTACACCTTC | CASSQDIGVYYGYTF | TRBV3-1 | NA | 15 | TRBJ1-2 | NA
TGCGCCAGCAGCTTGGTTAGCAGTAGGGATGAGCAGTTCTTC | CASSLVSSRDEQFF | TRBV5-1 | NA | 14 | TRBJ2-1 | few
TGTGCCAGCAGCTTTTTCCAGGGCGTTTACAATGAGCAGTTCTTC | CASSFFQGVYNEQFF | TRBV7-3 | NA | 15 | TRBJ2-1 | many
TGCGCCAGCAGCTTGGAGACCCTAGCGGGAGGTCCCTACAATGAGCAGTTCTTC | CASSLETLAGGPYNEQFF | TRBV5-1 | TRBD2 | 18 | TRBJ2-1 | NA
TGCGCCAGCAGCCCCCAAATTAGCTCCTACGAGCAGTACTTC | CASSPQISSYEQYF | TRBV4-3 | NA | 14 | TRBJ2-7 | many
TGTGCCACCAGTGACCTAGGGCCGGGGTCCTACAATGAGCAGTTCTTC | CATSDLGPGSYNEQFF | TRBV24-1 | NA | 16 | TRBJ2-1 | NA
TGTGCCAGCAGTTTGACAGGGGCCCTCCCTTACGAGCAGTACTTC | CASSLTGALPYEQYF | TRBV12-3/TRBV12-4 | TRBD1 | 15 | TRBJ2-7 | few
TGCAGCGTCTGGACAGCAAACTACGAGCAGTACTTC | CSVWTANYEQYF | TRBV29-1 | NA | 12 | TRBJ2-7 | many
TGCAGTGCTTGTTCAGGGGATACGCAGTATTTT | CSACSGDTQYF | TRBV20-1 | NA | 11 | TRBJ2-3 | many
TGCAGCGGCAGGACAGGGGTCAATGAGCAGTTCTTC | CSGRTGVNEQFF | TRBV29-1 | TRBD1 | 12 | TRBJ2-1 | NA
TGTGCCAGCAGCGTAGCCGGGACCCCGGGAGTGCCAGATACGCAGTATTTT | CASSVAGTPGVPDTQYF | TRBV9 | NA | 17 | TRBJ2-3 | NA